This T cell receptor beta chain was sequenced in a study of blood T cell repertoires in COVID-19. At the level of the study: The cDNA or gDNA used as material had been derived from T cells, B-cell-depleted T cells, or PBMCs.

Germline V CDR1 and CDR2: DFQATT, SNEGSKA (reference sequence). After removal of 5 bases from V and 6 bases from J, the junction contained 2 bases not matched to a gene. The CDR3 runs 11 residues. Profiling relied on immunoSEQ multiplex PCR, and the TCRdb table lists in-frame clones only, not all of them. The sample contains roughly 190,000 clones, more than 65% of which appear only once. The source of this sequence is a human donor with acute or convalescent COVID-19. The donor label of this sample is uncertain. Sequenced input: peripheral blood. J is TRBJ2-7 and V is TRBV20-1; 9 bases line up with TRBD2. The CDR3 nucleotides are TGCAGTGCTCTGACTAGCGGCGAGCAGTACTTC. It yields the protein CSALTSGEQYF.